Presented here are 30 T cell receptor beta chains from one specimen sequenced in a study of blood T cells in healthy people across ages. The authors ran a second PCR of about 7 to 11 cycles using a sample-barcoded 5' primer and a J-beta primer mix. TCRdb itself ran the 5' RACE reads through MiXCR, one entry per CDR3 protein. The sample lists 1.5 million to 2 million distinct CDR3 sequences; 28% were seen once. Material for sequencing was blood. These receptors all stem from a woman between 25 and 40 years old in good health.

This clonotype was observed at least ten times. The chain uses TRBV29-1 and TRBJ2-1; a possible D gene is TRBD2 (6 bases). V was trimmed by 4 bases and J by 8 bases, leaving 15 bases between them. Germline V CDR1 and CDR2: SQVTM, ANQGSEA. There are 13 residues in the CDR3. CDR3 amino acids: CSVVHGSGHEQFF. CDR3 DNA sequence: TGCAGCGTTGTGCACGGGAGTGGCCATGAGCAGTTCTTC.

This clonotype came up many times. The chain combines TRBV29-1 with TRBJ2-1; D call uncertain. CDR3 size: 11 residues. The V gene's germline CDR1 is SQVTM and CDR2 ANQGSEA. V was clipped by 7 bases and J by 2 bases, with 6 bases between them. This CDR3 is CSGLTYNEQFF. CDR3 DNA: TGCAGCGGTCTTACCTACAATGAGCAGTTCTTC.

This clonotype was recorded once. This may arise from a read error, as a much more abundant clone is one base away. This chain joins TRBV12-3 or TRBV12-4 and TRBJ2-7; no firm D call. The CDR3 loop spans 15 amino acids. Trimming removed 5 bases at V and 0 bases at J, with 14 bases between. This CDR3 is CASSGSGLSSYEQYF. The CDR3 DNA is TGTGCCAGCAGTGGGTCAGGCCTCAGCTCCTACGAGCAGTACTTC.

The sample holds a few counts of this clonotype. V and J are TRBV7-9 and TRBJ1-2, with 7 positions matching TRBD1. CDR1 is SEHNR, CDR2 FQNEAQ, per germline (reference sequence). V trimming: 1 base; J trimming: 3 bases; junction bases outside the gene matches: 5. The CDR3 is made up of 15 amino acids. The DNA of the CDR3 is TGTGCCAGCAGCTTAGGCAGGGGGGGAGACTATGGCTACACCTTC. This sequence encodes CASSLGRGGDYGYTF.

This clonotype was found a few times. The chain combines TRBV5-1 with TRBJ2-5, with 7 bases identical to TRBD2. The CDR3 runs 14 residues. The germline V gene has CDR1 SGHRS and CDR2 YFSETQ. Unmatched junction bases numbered 6, after V lost 2 bases and J lost 5 bases. CDR3 DNA: TGCGCCAGCAGCTTCACTAGCGAGTCGGAGACCCAGTACTTC. Translating gives CASSFTSESETQYF.

This clonotype was counted between two and nine times. V usage is TRBV20-1 and J usage is TRBJ2-7; TRBD2 matches at 10 bases. The CDR3 loop spans 17 amino acids. Looked up from germline, CDR1 is DFQATT and CDR2 is SNEGSKA (reference sequence). V lost 6 bases to trimming and J lost 1 base; unmatched junction nucleotides: 15. The CDR3 region is CSATVPGLAPASYEQYF. The CDR3 DNA sequence: TGCAGTGCCACCGTCCCGGGACTAGCGCCTGCTTCCTACGAGCAGTACTTC.

In its sample, this clonotype was seen a few times. This chain links TRBV29-1 with TRBJ1-1; TRBD1 might be the D (6 bases). This CDR3 is built from 17 residues. In germline, CDR1 is SQVTM, CDR2 ANQGSEA. V was clipped by 4 bases and J by 4 bases, with 25 bases between them. Here the CDR3 reads CSVGPTLSWGAGTEAFF. DNA for the CDR3: TGCAGCGTTGGCCCTACACTAAGCTGGGGGGCAGGCACTGAAGCTTTCTTT.

This clonotype was counted many times. The chain combines TRBV7-9 with TRBJ1-2; 8 positions agree with TRBD1. This CDR3 has 13 residues. From germline, CDR1 is SEHNR and CDR2 FQNEAQ (reference sequence). Trimming cost V 5 bases and J 8 bases; bases outside gene matches: 7. This CDR3 is CASSRTGGEGYTF. As DNA, the CDR3 is TGTGCCAGCAGCCGCACAGGGGGAGAGGGCTACACCTTC.

This clonotype was detected many times. The V and J genes are TRBV20-1 and TRBJ2-7, with TRBD2 identical over 8 bases. CDR1 DFQATT and CDR2 SNEGSKA come from the germline V gene (reference sequence). CDR3 size: 17 residues. J was trimmed by 3 bases and V by 5 bases; bases with no gene match: 18. The DNA of the CDR3 is TGCAGTGCTCACCGTTCAACAGCGGGAGCGGAGTACTACGAGCAGTACTTC. This gives the protein CSAHRSTAGAEYYEQYF.

The chain employs TRBV15 and TRBJ1-5; D unclear. The CDR3 spans 14 residues. Germline assignment: CDR1 LNHNV and CDR2 YYDKDF (reference sequence). V was clipped by 0 bases and J by 4 bases, with 7 bases between them. Written as DNA, the CDR3 is TGTGCCACCAGCAGAGATTATGTGAATCAGCCCCAGCATTTT. Translation gives CATSRDYVNQPQHF.

Of note for this clonotype: The junction shows a germline mismatch at one end, possibly a read error. The chain links TRBV12-3 or TRBV12-4 to TRBJ2-1, with D perhaps matching TRBD1 or TRBD2 (6 bases each). The CDR3 spans 13 residues. The DNA of the CDR3 is TGTGCCGGCAGTTTAGGAGGGGGCAATGAGCAGTTCTTC. Translating it yields CAGSLGGGNEQFF.

This clonotype showed up just a few times. The rearrangement joins TRBV12-3 or TRBV12-4 to TRBJ1-1; the match to TRBD1 covers 7 bases. Trimming took 4 bases from V and 11 from J; bases not matched to a gene: 7. CDR3 size: 12 residues. CDR3 nucleotides: TGTGCCAGCAGTTCCCGGGACAGACTCGCTTTCTTT. Its protein product is CASSSRDRLAFF.

This clonotype was picked up one time. The V gene is TRBV20-1, the J gene TRBJ2-7; unclear D gene. The CDR3 length is 15 residues. The V end lost 5 bases, the J end lost 0 bases, and 17 bases lay between the germline ends. The V gene's germline CDR1 is DFQATT and CDR2 SNEGSKA (reference sequence). The CDR3 loop is CSAARRGTDSYEQYF. The CDR3 DNA follows: TGCAGTGCTGCTCGACGAGGAACTGACTCCTACGAGCAGTACTTC.

The rearrangement links TRBV11-2 to TRBJ1-1; D gene ambiguous. The CDR3 runs 14 residues. Germline loops: CDR1 SGHAT, CDR2 FQNNGV. V was shortened by 4 bases and J by 4 bases, with 13 bases between the two germline ends. The CDR3 is CASSWEPKSTEAFF. The CDR3 region has the DNA TGTGCCAGCAGCTGGGAGCCAAAGAGCACTGAAGCTTTCTTT.

This clonotype was observed at least ten times. The rearrangement links TRBV2 to TRBJ2-5; D gene uncertain. The germline V gene encodes CDR1 SNHLY and CDR2 FYNNEI. This CDR3 has 14 residues. V was clipped by 1 base and J by 4 bases, with 10 bases between them. The CDR3 protein is CASSEVGVAETQYF. The CDR3 DNA is TGTGCCAGCAGTGAAGTTGGTGTGGCAGAGACCCAGTACTTC.

The J gene is TRBJ2-3, the V gene TRBV6-1; D gene ambiguous. CDR1 MNHNS and CDR2 SASEGT come from the germline V gene. The CDR3 totals 19 residues. Trimming took 2 bases from V and 4 from J, leaving 25 bases between them. CDR3 sequence: CASSETIAAWRAFSDTQYF. CDR3 sequence (DNA): TGTGCCAGCAGTGAAACTATAGCCGCCTGGCGAGCTTTCTCAGATACGCAGTATTTT.

This clonotype was seen ten or more times. The chain links TRBV18 to TRBJ2-5, with TRBD1 as a possible D gene (5 bases). The germline V gene encodes CDR1 KGHSH and CDR2 LQKENI. Trimming cost V 2 bases and J 3 bases, with 10 bases left between them. The CDR3 has 14 residues. The CDR3 loop is CASSPTQGKETQYF. The CDR3 coding sequence is TGTGCCAGCTCACCAACTCAGGGAAAAGAGACCCAGTACTTC.

The chain employs TRBV5-5 and TRBJ1-1, with D uncertain. V lost 1 base, J lost 6 bases, and 10 bases lay in between. Germline CDR1 SGHKS, CDR2 YYEKEE (reference sequence). This CDR3 has 13 amino acids. CDR3 in amino acids: CASSLLTRSEAFF. CDR3 DNA sequence: TGTGCCAGCAGCTTGTTAACTAGATCTGAAGCTTTCTTT.

The table lists this clonotype with a few counts. The V call is TRBV30, the J call TRBJ2-7, with 8 bases identical to TRBD1. V dropped 5 bases and J dropped 9; count of bases not matched to a gene: 15. CDR3 length: 14 residues. The germline gives CDR1 GTSNPN, CDR2 SVGIG (reference sequence). Here the CDR3 DNA reads TGTGCCTGGTCGTCCGGGACAGGTCGTAAAGGGCAGTACTTC. This sequence encodes CAWSSGTGRKGQYF.

This clonotype was observed at least ten times. An end of the junction differs from the germline gene, which may be a read error. J is TRBJ1-6 and V is TRBV12-3 or TRBV12-4; D is unclear. The CDR3 is 14 residues long. DNA of the CDR3: TGTGCCAGCAGTTTCCTACTCTTTAATTCACCTCTCCACTTT. It is translated as CASSFLLFNSPLHF.

This clonotype was found many times. This chain uses TRBV29-1 with TRBJ2-1, with D perhaps TRBD2 (5 bases). The CDR3 totals 14 residues. V lost 4 bases to trimming and J lost 6 bases, with 16 bases between them. From germline, CDR1 is SQVTM and CDR2 ANQGSEA. CDR3 in amino acids: CSVVASGVGNEQFF. In nucleotides, the CDR3 is TGCAGCGTTGTAGCTTCCGGGGTGGGCAATGAGCAGTTCTTC.

Only a few counts were recorded for this clonotype. V gene TRBV7-2 combines with J gene TRBJ2-7; D possibly corresponds to TRBD2 (7 bases). Trimming took off 5 bases at V and 1 base at J, with 18 bases between the two ends. The CDR3 loop spans 16 amino acids. CDR1 is SGHTA and CDR2 is FQGNSA in the germline V gene. CDR3 region: CASSPATGGASYEQYF. The CDR3 DNA reads TGTGCCAGCAGCCCCGCCACGGGGGGCGCTTCCTACGAGCAGTACTTC.

Notes on this clonotype: The missing conserved phenylalanine or tryptophan at the end of this CDR3 makes a read error likely. The chain uses TRBV7-2 and TRBJ2-7; no clear D. With 7 bases removed from V and 3 bases from J, the gap between germline ends came to 16 bases. The germline gives CDR1 SGHTA, CDR2 FQGNSA. CDR3 length: 14 residues. The CDR3 region has the DNA TGTGCCAGCACAGAATCGCCGCAGGTCTACGAGCAGTACTTA. Protein: CASTESPQVYEQYL.

The rearrangement joins TRBV7-9 to TRBJ2-1; 13 bases line up with TRBD2. With V trimmed by 7 bases and J by 7 bases, 7 bases remained unmatched. Per germline, CDR1 SEHNR and CDR2 FQNEAQ (reference sequence). This CDR3 has 15 residues. The CDR3 loop reads CASTPRTSGRNEQFF. As DNA, the CDR3 is TGTGCCAGCACCCCAAGGACTAGCGGGAGAAATGAGCAGTTCTTC.

This clonotype was observed a handful of times. This chain connects TRBV10-2 to TRBJ2-1; D might be TRBD1 or TRBD2, each matching 7 bases. The V and J ends lost 6 bases and 5 bases respectively, with 14 bases between them. In germline, CDR1 is WSHSY, CDR2 SAAADI. CDR3 size: 14 residues. The CDR3: CASRWEGANNEQFF. CDR3 coding DNA: TGCGCCAGCAGATGGGAGGGGGCCAACAATGAGCAGTTCTTC.

This clonotype has a handful of counts. The chain has TRBV4-3 and TRBJ1-5; D not certain. The CDR3 has 15 amino acids. Germline values: CDR1 LGHNA, CDR2 YSLEER. V dropped 0 bases and J dropped 3 bases, with 9 bases sitting between them. Here the CDR3 DNA reads TGCGCCAGCAGCCAAGATAGAGCCACCAATCAGCCCCAGCATTTT. As protein: CASSQDRATNQPQHF.

This clonotype was counted at least ten times. The rearrangement links TRBV7-8 to TRBJ2-7; D ambiguous. Trimming took off 3 bases at V and 2 bases at J, with 8 bases between the two ends. The CDR3 has 13 residues. The germline V gene encodes CDR1 SGHVS and CDR2 FQNEAQ. For the CDR3, the DNA is TGTGCCAGCAGCTTTGGGCTAACCTACGAGCAGTACTTC. It specifies CASSFGLTYEQYF.

J is TRBJ1-5 and V is TRBV7-2, with D maybe TRBD1 (5 bases). The CDR3 extends over 15 amino acids. Trimming shortened V by 5 bases and J by 0 bases, and 11 bases separated the two germline ends. Germline V CDR1 and CDR2: SGHTA, FQGNSA. The CDR3: CASSVGRNSNQPQHF. Here the CDR3 DNA reads TGTGCCAGCAGCGTGGGACGGAATAGCAATCAGCCCCAGCATTTT.

This clonotype was seen a handful of times. The chain has TRBV6-2 or TRBV6-3 and TRBJ1-1; TRBD1 matches 7 bases. Trimming cost V 6 bases and J 0 bases; bases outside gene matches: 10. From germline, CDR1 is MNHEY and CDR2 SVGEGT. The CDR3 covers 16 residues. The CDR3 DNA reads TGTGCCAGCAGAGAGTGGACAGGCGGAATGAACACTGAAGCTTTCTTT. Protein sequence: CASREWTGGMNTEAFF.

The CDR3 protein is CACGMGDLFYEQYF. The CDR3 nucleotides read TGTGCCTGCGGTATGGGCGACCTTTTCTACGAGCAGTACTTC. J is TRBJ2-7 and V is TRBV7-2; D not certain. Germline assignment: CDR1 SGHTA and CDR2 FQGNSA. The CDR3 has 14 residues. V lost 11 bases to trimming and J lost 3 bases, with 20 bases between them. Combining the CDR3 with reference TRBV7-2 and TRBJ2-7 gives the whole variable domain GAGVSQSPSNKVTEKGKDVELRCDPISGHTALYWYRQSLGQGLEFLIYFQGNSAPDKSGLPSDRFSAERTGGSVSTLTIQRTQQEDSAVYLCACGMGDLFYEQYFGPGTRLTVT.